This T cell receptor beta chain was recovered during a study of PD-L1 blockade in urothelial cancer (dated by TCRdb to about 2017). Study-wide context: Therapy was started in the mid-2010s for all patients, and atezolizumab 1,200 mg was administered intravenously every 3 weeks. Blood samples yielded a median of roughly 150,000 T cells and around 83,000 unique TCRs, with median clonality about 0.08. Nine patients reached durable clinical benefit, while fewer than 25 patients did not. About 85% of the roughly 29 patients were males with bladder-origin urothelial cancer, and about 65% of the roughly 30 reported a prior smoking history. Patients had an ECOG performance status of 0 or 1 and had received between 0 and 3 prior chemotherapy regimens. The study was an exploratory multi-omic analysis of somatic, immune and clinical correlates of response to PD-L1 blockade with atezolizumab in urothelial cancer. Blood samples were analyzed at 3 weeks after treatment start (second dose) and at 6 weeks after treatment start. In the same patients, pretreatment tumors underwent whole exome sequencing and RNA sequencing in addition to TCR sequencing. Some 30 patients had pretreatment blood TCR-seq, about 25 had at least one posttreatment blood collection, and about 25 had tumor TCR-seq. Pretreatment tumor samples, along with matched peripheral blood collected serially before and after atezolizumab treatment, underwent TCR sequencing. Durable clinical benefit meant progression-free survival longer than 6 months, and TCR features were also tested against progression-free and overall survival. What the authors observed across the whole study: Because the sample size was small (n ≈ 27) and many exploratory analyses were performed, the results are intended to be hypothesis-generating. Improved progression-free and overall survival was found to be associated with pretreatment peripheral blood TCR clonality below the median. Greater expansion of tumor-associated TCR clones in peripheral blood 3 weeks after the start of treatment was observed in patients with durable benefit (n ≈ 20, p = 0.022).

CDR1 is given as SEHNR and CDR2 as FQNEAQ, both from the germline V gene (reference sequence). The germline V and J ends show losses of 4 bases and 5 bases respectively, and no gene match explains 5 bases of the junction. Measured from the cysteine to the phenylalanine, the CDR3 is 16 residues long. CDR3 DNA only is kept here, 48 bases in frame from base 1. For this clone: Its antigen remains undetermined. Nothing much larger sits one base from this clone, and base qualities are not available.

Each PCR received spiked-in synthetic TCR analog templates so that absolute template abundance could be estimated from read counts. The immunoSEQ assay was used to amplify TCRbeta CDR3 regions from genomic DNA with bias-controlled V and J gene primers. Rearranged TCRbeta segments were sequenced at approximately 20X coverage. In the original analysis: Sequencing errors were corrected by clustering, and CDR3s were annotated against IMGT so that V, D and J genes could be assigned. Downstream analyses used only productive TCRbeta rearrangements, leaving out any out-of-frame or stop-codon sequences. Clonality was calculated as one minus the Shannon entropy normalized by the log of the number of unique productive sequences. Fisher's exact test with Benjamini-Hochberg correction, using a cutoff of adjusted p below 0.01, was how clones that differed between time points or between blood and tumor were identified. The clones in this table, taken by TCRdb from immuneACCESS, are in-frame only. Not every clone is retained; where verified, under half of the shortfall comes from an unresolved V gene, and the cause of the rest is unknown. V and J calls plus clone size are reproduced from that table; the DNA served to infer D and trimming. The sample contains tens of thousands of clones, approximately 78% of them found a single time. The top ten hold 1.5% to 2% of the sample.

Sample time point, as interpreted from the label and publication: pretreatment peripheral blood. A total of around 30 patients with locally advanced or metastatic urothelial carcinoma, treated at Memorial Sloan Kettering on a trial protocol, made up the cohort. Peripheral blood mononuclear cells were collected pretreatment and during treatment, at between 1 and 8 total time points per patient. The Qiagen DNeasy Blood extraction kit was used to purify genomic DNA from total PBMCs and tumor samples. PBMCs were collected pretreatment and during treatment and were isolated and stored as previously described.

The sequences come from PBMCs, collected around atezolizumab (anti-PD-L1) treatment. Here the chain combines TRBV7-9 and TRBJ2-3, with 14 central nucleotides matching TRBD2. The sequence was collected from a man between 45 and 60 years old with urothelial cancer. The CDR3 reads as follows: CASSSGLAGAGDTQYF. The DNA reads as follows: TGTGCCAGCAGCTCGGGACTAGCGGGAGCGGGAGATACGCAGTATTTT.